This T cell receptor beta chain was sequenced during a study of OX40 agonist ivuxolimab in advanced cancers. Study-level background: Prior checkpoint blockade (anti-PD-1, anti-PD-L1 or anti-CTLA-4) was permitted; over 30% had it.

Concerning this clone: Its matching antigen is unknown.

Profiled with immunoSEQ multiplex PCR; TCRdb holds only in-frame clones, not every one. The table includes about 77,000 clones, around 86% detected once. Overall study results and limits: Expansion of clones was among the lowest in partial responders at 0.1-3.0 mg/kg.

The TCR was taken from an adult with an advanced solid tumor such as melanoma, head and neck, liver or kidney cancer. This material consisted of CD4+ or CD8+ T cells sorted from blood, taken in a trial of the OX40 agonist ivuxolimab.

The CDR3 DNA reads as TGCGCCAGCAGCTTTTCACAGAACACTGAAGCTTTCTTT. Translated: CASSFSQNTEAFF. This rearrangement joins TRBV5-1 to TRBJ1-1; D is uncertain. CDR3 length equals 13 residues. V was pared by 2 bases and J by 1 base, with 6 bases between. Germline CDR1 reads SGHRS; CDR2 reads YFSETQ.